Listed below are T cell receptor beta chains from one sample, sequenced in a study of blood T cells in healthy people across ages. TCRdb itself ran the 5' RACE reads through MiXCR, one entry per CDR3 protein. The table shows about 1.6 million distinct CDR3 sequences, with about 31% occurring only once. Source material: blood. These receptors were taken from a woman in her 30s in good health. The CDR3 runs from the conserved cysteine through the conserved F or W. Each record gives: J gene, CDR3 length, D gene, clone size, V gene, CDR3 protein, CDR3 DNA. The D gene is left open where the match is weak. Clone size is given for some rows only: seen once, a few or many times, or a class if the clone is expanded.

>TRBJ2-5|17|TRBD1|.|TRBV20-1
CSAFLLRDRGLQETQYF
TGCAGTGCTTTTCTCCTCCGGGACAGGGGGCTCCAAGAGACCCAGTACTTC
>TRBJ2-5|18|TRBD1|few|TRBV9
CASSSLEVWTGGVETQYF
TGTGCCAGCAGCTCCCTCGAGGTCTGGACAGGGGGCGTGGAGACCCAGTACTTC
>TRBJ2-1|20|TRBD2|.|TRBV4-1
CASSQDGTTRGWSSYNEQFF
TGCGCCAGCAGCCAAGACGGGACTACTAGAGGTTGGAGCTCCTACAATGAGCAGTTCTTC
>TRBJ2-1|20|TRBD2|few|TRBV6-1
CASSTPPGLAGGPSSNEQFF
TGTGCCAGCAGTACCCCCCCGGGGTTAGCGGGAGGGCCCTCTTCCAATGAGCAGTTCTTC
>TRBJ2-7|14|.|few|TRBV18
CASSPTTGDYEQYF
TGTGCCAGCTCACCAACGACAGGAGACTACGAGCAGTACTTC
>TRBJ1-1|12|TRBD1|.|TRBV19
CASSGTVLEAFF
TGTGCCAGTAGTGGGACAGTACTTGAAGCTTTCTTT
>TRBJ1-2|16|.|few|TRBV21-1
CASLLVAALQKYGYTF
TGTGCCAGCTTACTGGTTGCAGCTCTACAAAAATATGGCTACACCTTC
>TRBJ1-1|14|.|.|TRBV24-1
CATSFDRPNTEAFF
TGTGCCACTTCATTCGACAGACCCAACACTGAAGCTTTCTTT
>TRBJ2-1|20|TRBD2|.|TRBV5-1
CASSLPGTSGARSSYNEQFF
TGCGCCAGCAGCTTACCCGGGACTAGCGGGGCCAGGAGCTCCTACAATGAGCAGTTCTTC
>TRBJ2-2|19|TRBD2|.|TRBV7-9
CASSTHYGLAGGDTGELFF
TGTGCCAGCAGCACCCACTATGGACTAGCGGGAGGAGACACCGGGGAGCTGTTTTTT
>TRBJ2-7|17|.|few|TRBV7-3
CASSLLSSFSSYNEQYF
TGTGCCAGCAGCCTCCTCAGTAGCTTTAGCTCCTACAATGAGCAGTACTTC
>TRBJ2-5|16|TRBD2|.|TRBV20-1
CSAYPSSGRAQETQYF
TGCAGTGCTTACCCGTCGTCCGGGAGGGCCCAGGAGACCCAGTACTTC
>TRBJ1-2|13|TRBD1|once|TRBV30
CAWGGQGRYGYTF
TGTGCCTGGGGTGGACAGGGGCGCTATGGCTACACCTTC
>TRBJ1-6|14|.|.|TRBV14
CASSQRRGLTPLHF
TGTGCCAGCAGCCAACGGCGAGGTCTTACACCCCTCCACTTT
>TRBJ2-7|14|TRBD2|.|TRBV7-3
CASSLAGGTGEQYF
TGTGCCAGCTCGCTCGCGGGAGGGACGGGCGAGCAGTACTTC
>TRBJ2-5|17|.|many|TRBV6-6
CASSYSSFRGVLETQYF
TGTGCCAGCAGTTACTCGAGTTTTAGGGGCGTTTTAGAGACCCAGTACTTC
>TRBJ2-3|15|TRBD1|few|TRBV12-3/TRBV12-4
CASKRPGQGGDTQYF
TGTGCCAGCAAGAGACCGGGACAGGGTGGGGATACGCAGTATTTT
>TRBJ1-1|15|.|.|TRBV6-4
CASSEGPWGNTEAFF
TGTGCCAGCAGTGAGGGCCCTTGGGGTAACACTGAAGCTTTCTTT
>TRBJ2-6|15|.|.|TRBV12-3/TRBV12-4
CASSIGEGGANVLTF
TGTGCCAGCAGCATTGGGGAAGGTGGGGCCAACGTCCTGACTTTC
>TRBJ2-3|15|TRBD1|few|TRBV29-1
CSVMGQGTWTDTQYF
TGCAGCGTTATGGGACAGGGGACCTGGACAGATACGCAGTATTTT
>TRBJ2-2|14|.|.|TRBV29-1
CSVGGVSNTGERFF
TGCAGCGTTGGGGGGGTGTCGAACACCGGGGAGCGGTTTTTT
>TRBJ1-6|13|.|.|TRBV28
CASSSQGFSPLHF
TGTGCCAGCAGTTCACAGGGCTTTTCACCCCTCCACTTT
>TRBJ1-1|15|.|few|TRBV10-3
CAISESALVNTEAFF
TGTGCCATCAGTGAGTCCGCCTTGGTGAACACTGAAGCTTTCTTT
>TRBJ2-5|15|.|.|TRBV7-9
CASSFLGSGQETQYF
TGTGCCAGCAGCTTCCTGGGTAGCGGACAAGAGACCCAGTACTTC
>TRBJ2-5|12|.|.|TRBV2
CASYGSQETQYF
TGTGCCAGCTATGGGTCCCAAGAGACCCAGTACTTC
>TRBJ2-3|16|.|many|TRBV4-1
CASSRHPVVRTDTQYF
TGCGCCAGCAGCCGTCACCCGGTAGTCCGCACAGATACGCAGTATTTT
>TRBJ2-5|14|TRBD1|few|TRBV7-2
CASEQGARGETQYF
TGTGCCAGCGAACAGGGGGCGCGTGGGGAGACCCAGTACTTC
>TRBJ2-1|15|TRBD2|.|TRBV28
CASSQGGLAGGEQFF
TGTGCCAGCAGCCAGGGAGGACTAGCGGGAGGGGAGCAGTTCTTC
>TRBJ1-2|12|.|few|TRBV29-1
CSAEGLGKGYTF
TGCAGCGCCGAGGGGCTGGGTAAAGGCTACACCTTC